The next 6 T cell receptor beta chains were all read from a single sample in a study of OX40 agonist ivuxolimab in advanced cancers. The assay was immunoSEQ multiplex PCR, and TCRdb's table has in-frame clones only and misses some. The sample consists of fewer than 65,000 clones, around 79% of them appearing once. Here the sequenced sample was CD4+ or CD8+ T cells sorted from blood, taken in a trial of the OX40 agonist ivuxolimab. Every receptor here comes from an adult with an advanced solid tumor such as melanoma, head and neck, liver or kidney cancer.

The chain couples TRBV4-3 to TRBJ2-5; no firm D call. This CDR3 is 15 amino acids long. V gave up 4 bases and J gave up 6 bases, with 18 bases separating them. Germline V gene data show CDR1 as LGHNA and CDR2 as YSLEER. The CDR3: CASSPGLGVGQTQYF. The DNA of the CDR3 is TGCGCCAGCAGCCCTGGGCTAGGAGTTGGGCAGACCCAGTACTTC.

This chain connects TRBV5-4 to TRBJ2-7; 8 bases agree with TRBD1. Unmatched junction bases numbered 7, after V lost 5 bases and J lost 6 bases. This CDR3 spans 13 amino acids. In germline, CDR1 is SGHNT, CDR2 YYREEE (reference sequence). The CDR3 protein is CASSSGQVGEQYF. CDR3 DNA: TGTGCCAGCAGTTCGGGACAGGTGGGCGAGCAGTACTTC. The full variable domain, rest sourced from reference TRBV5-4 and TRBJ2-7, is ETGVTQSPTHLIKTRGQQVTLRCSSQSGHNTVSWYQQALGQGPQFIFQYYREEENGRGNFPPRFSGLQFPNYSSELNVNALELDDSALYLCASSSGQVGEQYFGPGTRLTVT.

The rearrangement joins TRBV5-1 to TRBJ2-1, with 10 positions matching TRBD2. The junction had 6 bases not matched to a gene; V was cut back by 3 bases and J by 6 bases. This CDR3 comprises 15 residues. Germline V lookup: CDR1 SGHRS, CDR2 YFSETQ. The DNA for the CDR3 is TGCGCCAGCAGCTCCCTAGCGGGAGTGGTCAATGAGCAGTTCTTC. This codes for CASSSLAGVVNEQFF.

V and J are TRBV9 and TRBJ2-2; 9 nucleotides line up with TRBD1. The CDR3 is 16 residues long. In germline, CDR1 is SGDLS, CDR2 YYNGEE. The trim removed 2 bases at V and 3 bases at J, leaving 5 bases unmatched. For the CDR3, the DNA is TGTGCCAGCAGCGTTGGACAGGGGACGGACACCGGGGAGCTGTTTTTT. The encoded protein is CASSVGQGTDTGELFF.

The chain couples TRBV25-1 to TRBJ1-1; D may be TRBD1 (5 bases). Looked up from germline, CDR1 is MGHDK and CDR2 is SYGVNS. The CDR3 has 14 residues. V was trimmed by 6 bases and J by 6 bases, leaving 17 bases between them. DNA for the CDR3: TGTGCCAGCAGCCCAATGACAGTCCCCCCTGAAGCTTTCTTT. Its protein is CASSPMTVPPEAFF.

The J gene is TRBJ2-2, the V gene TRBV5-1, with 11 bases matching TRBD2. The CDR3 has 16 residues. Germline assignment: CDR1 SGHRS and CDR2 YFSETQ. J was trimmed by 1 base and V by 4 bases; bases with no gene match: 3. CDR3 sequence reads: CASSSGLAGNTGELFF. The CDR3 coding sequence is TGCGCCAGCAGCAGCGGACTAGCGGGGAACACCGGGGAGCTGTTTTTT.